This is a list of T cell receptor beta chains from one sample in a study of T-cell memory formation after mild COVID-19. TCRdb re-derived calls from the 5' RACE reads in MiXCR, one entry per CDR3 protein. The sample has about 250,000 distinct CDR3 sequences, roughly 18% seen once. The source material was PBMCs or a T cell subset sorted from them (not recorded which). The receptors shown here come from a man between 18 and 29 years old who had mild COVID-19 (a few samples of this study predate the infection). Cell type and time point are not known. Both conserved end residues are part of each CDR3. Fields, in order: clone size, J gene, D gene, V gene, CDR3 DNA, CDR3 protein. The D gene is left open where the match is weak. Not every row has a clone size; where given, it reads once, few, many or a size class.

few,TRBJ2-3,-,TRBV7-2,TGTGCCAGCAGCTTATCTTTCTCTGATACGCAGTATTTT,CASSLSFSDTQYF
few,TRBJ2-5,-,TRBV7-9,TGTGCCAGCAGCTCCCCCGCGGGGAGAGAAGAGACCCAGTACTTC,CASSSPAGREETQYF
-,TRBJ2-1,-,TRBV5-1,TGCGCCAGCAGCAGGGTTAGGGATCTTGATGAGCAGTTCTTC,CASSRVRDLDEQFF
few,TRBJ1-1,TRBD1,TRBV4-3,TGCGCCAGCAGCCAAGGACAGGGGTCTGAAGCTTTCTTT,CASSQGQGSEAFF
few,TRBJ2-2,-,TRBV6-2/TRBV6-3,TGTGCCGCACAGGCAACCCTCACCGGGGAGCTGTTTTTT,CAAQATLTGELFF
-,TRBJ2-3,TRBD1,TRBV6-2/TRBV6-3,TGTGCCAGCAGTTACCCGAATGACAGGGTGGATACGCAGTATTTT,CASSYPNDRVDTQYF
few,TRBJ1-1,TRBD1,TRBV5-1,TGCGCCAGCAGCATCGGACAGGGGTCCACTGAAGCTTTCTTT,CASSIGQGSTEAFF
-,TRBJ2-3,-,TRBV7-6,TGTGCCAGCAGCCCAGGGCCCGCAGATACGCAGTATTTT,CASSPGPADTQYF
-,TRBJ1-2,-,TRBV6-5,TGTGCCAGCAGTCGCGGGGCGCGATACTATGGCTACACCTTC,CASSRGARYYGYTF
many,TRBJ2-1,TRBD1,TRBV7-2,TGTGCCAGCAGCTTAACCGGACAGGGGGCGTACAATGAGCAGTTCTTC,CASSLTGQGAYNEQFF
few,TRBJ1-5,-,TRBV10-3,TGTGCCATCAGGGGGGACGCCGATAATCAGCCCCAGCATTTT,CAIRGDADNQPQHF
many,TRBJ2-1,TRBD1,TRBV5-1,TGCGCCAGCAGCGTGGGACAGCTCAAAGGTGAGCAGTTCTTC,CASSVGQLKGEQFF
few,TRBJ1-1,-,TRBV11-2,TGTGCCAGCAAGCAGACCGGACAGCTAATGAGGGCTGAAGCTTTCTTT,CASKQTGQLMRAEAFF
-,TRBJ2-1,TRBD1,TRBV9,TGTGCCAGCAGCGTAGGCGTACAGGACAGGGGCGATGAGCAGTTCTTC,CASSVGVQDRGDEQFF
few,TRBJ1-4,-,TRBV12-3/TRBV12-4,TGTGCCAGCAGTTTGCGGTGGGTCGGGGAAAAACTGTTTTTT,CASSLRWVGEKLFF
few,TRBJ2-5,TRBD1,TRBV18,TGTGCCAGCTCACCGTCGACAGGGCGACCGGGGGAGACCCAGTACTTC,CASSPSTGRPGETQYF
-,TRBJ1-5,-,TRBV2,TGTGCCAGCAGTGACAGGGGTAATCAGCCCCAGCATTTT,CASSDRGNQPQHF
many,TRBJ2-5,-,TRBV7-6,-,CASSFGNGLQETQYF
-,TRBJ2-1,-,TRBV7-3,TGTGCCAGCAGCTCCTTAGCAGGGAATGAGCAGTTCTTC,CASSSLAGNEQFF
many,TRBJ2-1,-,TRBV5-1,TGCGCCAGCAGCTACGCCCGAGACAGCAAAAACAATGAGCAGTTCTTC,CASSYARDSKNNEQFF
few,TRBJ2-2,-,TRBV15,TGTGCCACCAGCAGACCTACAGGTGAACTTACCGGGGAGCTGTTTTTT,CATSRPTGELTGELFF
many,TRBJ2-5,TRBD2,TRBV20-1,TGCAGTGCTAGAGATCCTGGGGGAGCGGGGGAGGGAACCCAGTACTTC,CSARDPGGAGEGTQYF
few,TRBJ2-3,TRBD2,TRBV5-1,TGCGCCAGCCGGGAGGTGAATACGCAGTATTTT,CASREVNTQYF
many,TRBJ2-3,-,TRBV6-6,TGTGCCGTAACTAGCCCTTTCACAGATACGCAGTATTTT,CAVTSPFTDTQYF
few,TRBJ1-5,-,TRBV12-3/TRBV12-4,TGTGCCAGCAGTTTTCTCGTGGGTAATCAGCCCCAGCATTTT,CASSFLVGNQPQHF
many,TRBJ2-7,-,TRBV11-2,TGTGCCAGCAGCCGCTGGACCTACGAGCAGTACTTC,CASSRWTYEQYF
-,TRBJ2-3,-,TRBV20-1,TGCAGTGCAGGGGAAGCCTCCTCCACAGATACGCAGTATTTT,CSAGEASSTDTQYF
-,TRBJ2-7,TRBD2,TRBV7-7,TGTGCCAGCAGCTTACTAGCGGGGGGCACCTACGAGCAGTACTTC,CASSLLAGGTYEQYF
few,TRBJ1-5,-,TRBV18,TGTGCCAGCTCACCACTCGGAGATAGCAATCAGCCCCAGCATTTT,CASSPLGDSNQPQHF
-,TRBJ2-1,TRBD1,TRBV7-6,TGTGCCAGCAGCCCCGGGACAGGTTCCAATGAGCAGTTCTTC,CASSPGTGSNEQFF
-,TRBJ2-5,TRBD1,TRBV13,TGTGCCAGCAGCCAGTCGACAGGGGGTGCAGAGACCCAGTACTTC,CASSQSTGGAETQYF
few,TRBJ1-1,-,TRBV30,TGTGCCTGGAGTCGTCAGGAGAACACTGAAGCTTTCTTT,CAWSRQENTEAFF
-,TRBJ2-3,-,TRBV15,TGTGCCACCAGCAGCAGACTGAGCACAGATACGCAGTATTTT,CATSSRLSTDTQYF
many,TRBJ1-1,-,TRBV12-3/TRBV12-4,TGTGCCAGCAGTTTAGGCGTTGAAGCTTTCTTT,CASSLGVEAFF
-,TRBJ2-5,TRBD1,TRBV3-1,TGTGCCAGCACGGGACAGGGATACGGTACGGAGACCCAGTACTTC,CASTGQGYGTETQYF
few,TRBJ2-2,-,TRBV29-1,TGCAGCGTTTCGGAGAACACCGGGGAGCTGTTTTTT,CSVSENTGELFF
-,TRBJ2-1,TRBD2,TRBV25-1,TGTGCCAGCAGTGATAGCGGGGGTGGGGACAATGAGCAGTTCTTC,CASSDSGGGDNEQFF
few,TRBJ2-4,TRBD1,TRBV29-1,TGCAGCGTCAAAAGGATGACAGGGCTAAAAAACATTCAGTACTTC,CSVKRMTGLKNIQYF
few,TRBJ2-7,-,TRBV4-2,TGTGCCAGCAGCCAAGAGACCCTCTACGAGCAGTACTTC,CASSQETLYEQYF
-,TRBJ2-3,TRBD1,TRBV5-1,TGCGCCAGCAGCACCGGGACAGGCACAGATACGCAGTATTTT,CASSTGTGTDTQYF